This T cell receptor beta chain came from a study of T cell responses to AZD1222 COVID-19 vaccine. Broader study findings: A mostly white British donor set with more females was recruited, and clonal diversity was possibly underestimated. Vaccination with two AZD1222 doses was followed by a rise in Spike-specific TCR breadth and depth. Unmutated variant regions reportedly attract nearly half of all spike-specific TCRs. At 160-218 and 743-854, vaccine-associated CD4 TCRs were dominant, and they spanned spike.

This clone was seen a single time. What it binds is unknown. The data were produced by immunoSEQ multiplex PCR, yet TCRdb's version contains in-frame clones alone and is incomplete. The data show about 210,000 clones, roughly 94% seen once. Material: peripheral blood, obtained 28 days after the second dose of the MenACWY control vaccine. The receptor comes from an adult who received the MenACWY meningococcal vaccine as a control.

The CDR3 region has the DNA TGTGCCAGCAGCCAAGACCAGTTCGAAAAACATGAAAAACTGTTTTTT. It yields the protein CASSQDQFEKHEKLFF. This sequence joins TRBV3-1 (or the pseudogene TRBV3-2) and TRBJ1-4, with unresolved D. Germline CDR1 LGHDT, CDR2 YNNKEL (reference sequence). V lost 0 bases and J lost 6, with 14 bases in between. This CDR3 contains 16 residues.